This T cell receptor beta chain derives from a study of blood T cell repertoires in COVID-19 (dated by TCRdb to 2020 to 2022). Regarding the research as a whole: Samples covering the acute and convalescent phases of COVID-19 were provided by collaborators in the United States, Italy and Spain. The repertoires were released in a freely available public database meant as a resource for research on the immune response to SARS-CoV-2. The prospective study material was composed of cDNA or gDNA derived from T cells, B-cell-depleted T cells, or PBMCs. Deeply sampled blood TCRbeta repertoires from subjects exposed to, actively infected with, or recovered from COVID-19 were included in the dataset. Where HLA class I and class II types were available, the types were taken from metadata supplied by the sample provider, not from assay-based typing. Sample metadata almost always included a de-identified subject ID, COVID-19 status, age in years and sex. The samples were drawn from the first 160 participants of the ongoing ImmuneRACE study and from 950 to 1,500 subjects provided by 6 global collaborators. Study-level results and caveats: Clinical and demographic metadata were provided uncurated, with the amount varying by source and participant.

The immunoSEQ Assay, a bias-controlled multiplex PCR, was used to amplify TCRbeta CDR3 regions from genomic DNA. The paper's data handling went like this. The number of nucleated cells in each sample was estimated from the amplification of reference gene primers within the assay. Sequence reads were collapsed and filtered to measure the absolute abundance of every unique TCRbeta CDR3 rearrangement. For each sample, productive Simpson clonality was calculated by taking the square root of Simpson's diversity index across productive rearrangements. The table was pulled from immuneACCESS by TCRdb, which kept in-frame rearrangements only. Such tables lose some clones; where checked, under half of the loss comes from unresolved V genes, and the rest has no known cause. V, J and clone size reflect that table, while D and trimming were determined from the DNA. This sample is represented by about 180,000 clones; roughly 88% of them were singletons. The ten largest clones represent about 3.9% of the sample.

About this clone itself: The target of this receptor is not known. No base quality values were provided; no much bigger clone lies one nucleotide off.

Each collaborating institution followed its own protocols to collect whole blood in K2EDTA tubes. For TCRbeta analysis, collaborator samples were shipped as frozen whole blood, as isolated PBMCs, or as DNA extracted from either sample type. V has 3 bases trimmed and J has 7 bases trimmed; junction bases matching no gene number 4. From cysteine to phenylalanine, the CDR3 is 14 amino acids long. Only the CDR3 portion is preserved as DNA: 42 bases, with reading frame beginning at the first base. The germline V gene provides CDR1 MGHRA and CDR2 YSYEKL. The receptor's source is a woman aged 30 to 39 with acute or convalescent COVID-19. Sequencing was carried out using peripheral blood. Recombination connected TRBV4-1 to TRBJ2-4, and 9 bases in between align with TRBD1. The CDR3 corresponds to CASSHPGQGNIQYF. The DNA is as follows: TGCGCCAGCAGCCACCCGGGACAGGGCAACATTCAGTACTTC.